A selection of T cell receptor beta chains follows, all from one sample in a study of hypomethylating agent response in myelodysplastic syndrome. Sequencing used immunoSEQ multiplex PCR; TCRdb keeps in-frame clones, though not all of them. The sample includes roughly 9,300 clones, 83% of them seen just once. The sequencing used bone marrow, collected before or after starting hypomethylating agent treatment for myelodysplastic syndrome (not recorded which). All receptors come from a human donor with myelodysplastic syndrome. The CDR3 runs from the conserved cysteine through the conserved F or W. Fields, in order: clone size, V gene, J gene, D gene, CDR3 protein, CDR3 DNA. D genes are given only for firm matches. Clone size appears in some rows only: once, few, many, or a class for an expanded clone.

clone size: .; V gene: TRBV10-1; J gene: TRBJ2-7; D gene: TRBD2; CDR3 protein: CASRGLAYYEQYF; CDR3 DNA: TGCGCCAGCAGAGGACTAGCTTACTACGAGCAGTACTTC
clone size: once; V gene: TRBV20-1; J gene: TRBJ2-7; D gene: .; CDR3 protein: CSASVRDEQYF; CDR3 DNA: TGCAGTGCTAGTGTCCGCGACGAGCAGTACTTC
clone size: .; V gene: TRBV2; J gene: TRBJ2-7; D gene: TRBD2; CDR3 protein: CASREGRGDFYEQYF; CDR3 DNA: TGTGCCAGCAGGGAAGGTCGGGGGGACTTCTACGAGCAGTACTTC
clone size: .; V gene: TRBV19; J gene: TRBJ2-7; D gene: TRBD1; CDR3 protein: CASSMTGGANEQYF; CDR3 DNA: TGTGCCAGTAGTATGACAGGGGGCGCGAACGAGCAGTACTTC
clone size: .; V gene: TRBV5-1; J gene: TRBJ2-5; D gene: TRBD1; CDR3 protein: CASSRGPGLSETQYF; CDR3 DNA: TGCGCCAGCAGTAGGGGGCCAGGGCTCTCGGAGACCCAGTACTTC
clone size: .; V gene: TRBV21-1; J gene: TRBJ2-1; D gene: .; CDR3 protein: CASSNATSGDYNEQFF; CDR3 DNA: TGTGCCAGCAGCAATGCGACTAGCGGGGACTACAATGAGCAGTTCTTC
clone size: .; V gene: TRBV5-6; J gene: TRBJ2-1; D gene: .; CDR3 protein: CASSLRIPDPYNEQFF; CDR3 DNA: TGTGCCAGCAGCTTGAGGATCCCTGACCCTTACAATGAGCAGTTCTTC
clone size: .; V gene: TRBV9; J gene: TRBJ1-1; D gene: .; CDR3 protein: CASSPRRSNTEAFF; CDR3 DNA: TGTGCCAGCAGCCCCCGGAGGTCGAACACTGAAGCTTTCTTT
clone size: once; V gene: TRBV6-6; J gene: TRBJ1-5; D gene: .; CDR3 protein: CASKGGNQPQHF; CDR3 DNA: TGTGCCAGCAAGGGTGGCAATCAGCCCCAGCATTTT
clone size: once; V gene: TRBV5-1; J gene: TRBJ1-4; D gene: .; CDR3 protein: CASSLGTTNEKLFF; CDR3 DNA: TGCGCCAGCAGCTTGGGGACAACTAATGAAAAACTGTTTTTT
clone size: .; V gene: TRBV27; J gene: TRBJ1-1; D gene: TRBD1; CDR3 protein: CASSAPGQREAFF; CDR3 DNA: TGTGCCAGCAGTGCTCCGGGACAGAGGGAAGCTTTCTTT
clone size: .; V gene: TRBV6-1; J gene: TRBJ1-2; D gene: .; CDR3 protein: CASSLKYGYTF; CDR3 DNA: TGTGCCAGCAGTCTCAAGTATGGCTACACCTTC
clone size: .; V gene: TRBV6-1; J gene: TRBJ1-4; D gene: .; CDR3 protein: CASSELGGSEKLFF; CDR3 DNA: TGTGCCAGCAGTGAATTAGGGGGAAGTGAAAAACTGTTTTTT
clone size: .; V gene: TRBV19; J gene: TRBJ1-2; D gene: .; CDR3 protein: CASSARNYGYTF; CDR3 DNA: TGTGCCAGTAGTGCTCGTAACTATGGCTACACCTTC
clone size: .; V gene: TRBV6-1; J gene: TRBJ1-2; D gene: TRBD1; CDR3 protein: CASTRSGQANYGYTF; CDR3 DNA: TGTGCCAGCACCCGATCAGGACAGGCTAACTATGGCTACACCTTC
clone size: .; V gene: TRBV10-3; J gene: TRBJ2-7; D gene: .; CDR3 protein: CAISEPGGLPGFDSDEQYF; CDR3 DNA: TGTGCCATCAGTGAGCCAGGGGGACTCCCGGGGTTTGACTCGGACGAGCAGTACTTC
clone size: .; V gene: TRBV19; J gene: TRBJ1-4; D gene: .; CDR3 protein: CASSGGMDEKLFF; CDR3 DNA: TGTGCCAGCAGCGGAGGTATGGATGAAAAACTGTTTTTT
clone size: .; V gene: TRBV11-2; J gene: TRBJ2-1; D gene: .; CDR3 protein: CASSFGTAGILDNEQFF; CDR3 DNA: TGTGCCAGCAGCTTCGGGACGGCGGGGATCTTAGACAATGAGCAGTTCTTC
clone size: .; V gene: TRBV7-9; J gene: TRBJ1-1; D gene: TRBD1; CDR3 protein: CASSLRQGGTEAFF; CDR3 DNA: TGTGCCAGCAGTCTTCGACAGGGGGGTACTGAAGCTTTCTTT
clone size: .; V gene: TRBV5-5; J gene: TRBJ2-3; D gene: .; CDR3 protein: CASSLTDTQYF; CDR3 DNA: TGTGCCAGCAGCCTCACAGATACGCAGTATTTT
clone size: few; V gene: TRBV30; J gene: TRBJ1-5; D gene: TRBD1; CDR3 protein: CAWREADRGWNQPQHF; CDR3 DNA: TGTGCCTGGAGGGAAGCCGACAGGGGTTGGAATCAGCCCCAGCATTTT
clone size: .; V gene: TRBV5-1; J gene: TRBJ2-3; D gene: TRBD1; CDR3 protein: CASSQQGRNTQYF; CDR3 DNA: TGCGCCAGCAGTCAACAGGGGAGAAATACGCAGTATTTT
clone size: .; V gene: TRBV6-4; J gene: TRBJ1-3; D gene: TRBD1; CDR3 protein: CASSGPGTGKPYSGNTIYF; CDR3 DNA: TGTGCCAGCAGTGGCCCCGGGACAGGGAAACCTTACTCTGGAAACACCATATATTTT
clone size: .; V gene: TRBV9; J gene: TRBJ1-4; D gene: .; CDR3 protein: CASSEWGATNEKLFF; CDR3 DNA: TGTGCCAGCAGCGAGTGGGGCGCAACTAATGAAAAACTGTTTTTT
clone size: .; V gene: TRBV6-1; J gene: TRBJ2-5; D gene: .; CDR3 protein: CASSDQRGIQETQYF; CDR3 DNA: TGTGCCAGCAGTGATCAGAGGGGGATCCAAGAGACCCAGTACTTC
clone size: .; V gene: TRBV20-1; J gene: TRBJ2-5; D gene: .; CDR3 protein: CSQTVRETQYF; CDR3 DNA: TGCAGTCAGACCGTCCGAGAGACCCAGTACTTC
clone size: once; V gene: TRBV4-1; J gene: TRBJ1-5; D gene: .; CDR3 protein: CASSFRGSNQPQHF; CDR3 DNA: TGCGCCAGCAGCTTTAGGGGGAGCAATCAGCCCCAGCATTTT
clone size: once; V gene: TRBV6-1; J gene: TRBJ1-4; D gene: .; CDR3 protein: CASRAGTLTNEKLFF; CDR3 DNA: TGTGCCAGCAGGGCCGGGACATTAACTAATGAAAAACTGTTTTTT
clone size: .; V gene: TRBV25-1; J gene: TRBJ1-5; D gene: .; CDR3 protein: CASSGTGTPNQPQHF; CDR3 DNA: TGTGCCAGCAGTGGTACCGGGACACCTAATCAGCCCCAGCATTTT
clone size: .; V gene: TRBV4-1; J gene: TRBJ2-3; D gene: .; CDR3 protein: CASSQEGVRVTDTQYF; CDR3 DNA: TGCGCCAGCAGCCAAGAAGGTGTAAGAGTGACAGATACGCAGTATTTT
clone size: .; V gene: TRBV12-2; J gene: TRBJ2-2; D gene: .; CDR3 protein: CASRQSRDLPPGELFF; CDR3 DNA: TGTGCAAGTCGCCAATCCCGGGACCTACCTCCGGGGGAGCTGTTTTTT
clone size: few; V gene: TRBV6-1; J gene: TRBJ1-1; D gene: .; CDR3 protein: CASSEWAGTVKNTEAFF; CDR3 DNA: TGTGCCAGCAGTGAGTGGGCAGGGACCGTCAAGAACACTGAAGCTTTCTTT
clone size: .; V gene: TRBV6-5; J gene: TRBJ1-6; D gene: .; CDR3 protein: CASTEYPYNSPLHF; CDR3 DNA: TGTGCCAGCACCGAGTACCCGTATAATTCACCCCTCCACTTT
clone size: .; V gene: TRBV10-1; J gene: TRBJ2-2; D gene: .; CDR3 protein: CASSLEGTGELFF; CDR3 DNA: TGCGCCAGCAGCCTCGAAGGCACCGGGGAGCTGTTTTTT
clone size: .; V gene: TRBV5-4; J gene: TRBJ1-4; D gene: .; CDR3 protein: CASSSDAATNEKLFF; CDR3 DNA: TGTGCCAGCAGCTCTGACGCAGCAACTAATGAAAAACTGTTTTTT
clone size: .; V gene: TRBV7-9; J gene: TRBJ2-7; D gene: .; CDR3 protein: CASSLGVSYEQYF; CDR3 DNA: TGTGCCAGCAGCTTAGGTGTATCCTACGAGCAGTACTTC
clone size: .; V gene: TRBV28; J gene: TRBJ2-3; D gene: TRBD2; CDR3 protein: CASSPSGISTDTQYF; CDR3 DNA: TGTGCCAGCAGCCCTAGCGGGATTAGCACAGATACGCAGTATTTT
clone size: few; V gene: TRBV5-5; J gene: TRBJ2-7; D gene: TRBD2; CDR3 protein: CASSFLTSGSSYEQYF; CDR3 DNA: TGTGCCAGCAGCTTCCTGACTAGCGGGAGCTCCTACGAGCAGTACTTC
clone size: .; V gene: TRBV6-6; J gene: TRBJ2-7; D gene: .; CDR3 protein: CASSYSVNSYEQYF; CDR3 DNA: TGTGCCAGCAGTTACTCGGTCAACTCCTACGAGCAGTACTTC
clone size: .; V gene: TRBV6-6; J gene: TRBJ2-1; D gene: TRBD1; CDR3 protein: CATHGTDKLYNEQFF; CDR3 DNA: TGTGCCACCCATGGGACAGATAAACTTTACAATGAGCAGTTCTTC
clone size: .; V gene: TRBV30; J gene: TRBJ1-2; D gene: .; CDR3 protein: CAWSVNLVNYGYTF; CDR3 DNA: TGTGCCTGGAGTGTAAATTTGGTGAACTATGGCTACACCTTC
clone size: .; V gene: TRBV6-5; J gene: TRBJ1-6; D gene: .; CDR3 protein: CASASGASNSPLHF; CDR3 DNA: TGTGCCAGCGCGTCCGGAGCGTCTAATTCACCCCTCCACTTT